This T cell receptor (beta chain) came from a study of CXCR3-negative and CXCR3-positive naive CD8 T cells. For the study at large: Total TRB output reached some 140 million reads, about 1.5 +/- 0.3 million per library. Study observations and caveats: More hydrophobic TRB CDR3s were found in CXCR3-positive naive cells than in CXCR3-negative naive cells.

The CDR3 is made up of 16 amino acids. Germline assignment: CDR1 MNHEY and CDR2 SVGEGT. Each TRB cDNA library was prepared by 5' RACE (with UMI labels). TCRdb reprocessed the 5' RACE reads and stores each CDR3 protein as one record, lacking DNA. This sample's table reports around 110,000 distinct CDR3 sequences. In regard to this clonotype: Its antigen is currently unknown.

V gene TRBV6-2 or TRBV6-3 combines with J gene TRBJ1-1. The sample comprised naive CXCR3+ CD8+ T cells from blood. As to subset: CD45RO-CCR7+CD27+CD95- naive CD8+ T cells expressing CXCR3 (TNR3+). The receptor's source is a human donor in good health. Some clones in this sample may be carry-over from other donors' samples. CDR3 in amino acids: CASSYSVLGMNTEAFF.